These T cell receptor beta chains were read from a single sample in a study of beta chain features in type 1 diabetes. Only in-frame clones appear in the TCRdb table, and some are missing; sequencing was by immunoSEQ multiplex PCR. The sample holds fewer than 400,000 clones, approximately 9.7% seen once. The specimen was central memory CD4+ T cells from blood. Source of these receptors: a man aged 25 to 40 with type 1 diabetes. CDR3s include the opening cysteine and the closing phenylalanine or tryptophan. D genes are given only for firm matches. Rows may omit the clone size; those that give it use once, few, many or a size class.

abundance: .; v_gene: TRBV7-7; j_gene: TRBJ2-5; d_gene: .; CDR3aa: CASSPAGETQYF; CDR3nt: TGTGCCAGCAGCCCTGCGGGGGAGACCCAGTACTTC
abundance: .; v_gene: TRBV5-8; j_gene: TRBJ2-5; d_gene: TRBD2; CDR3aa: CASSQELRGETQYF; CDR3nt: TGTGCCAGCAGCCAAGAATTGCGGGGGGAGACCCAGTACTTC
abundance: .; v_gene: TRBV6-4; j_gene: TRBJ1-6; d_gene: TRBD1; CDR3aa: CASSTGQGNSPLHF; CDR3nt: TGTGCCAGCAGTACAGGACAGGGGAATTCACCCCTCCACTTT
abundance: many; v_gene: TRBV4-3; j_gene: TRBJ2-3; d_gene: .; CDR3aa: CASSQDFPSHSMADTQYF; CDR3nt: TGCGCCAGCAGCCAAGACTTCCCGTCACATTCCATGGCAGATACGCAGTATTTT
abundance: few; v_gene: TRBV11-2; j_gene: TRBJ2-3; d_gene: TRBD2; CDR3aa: CASSPRGGGGTDTQYF; CDR3nt: TGTGCCAGCAGCCCCCGTGGGGGGGGTGGCACAGATACGCAGTATTTT
abundance: .; v_gene: TRBV7-2; j_gene: TRBJ1-1; d_gene: TRBD1; CDR3aa: CASTQGGVAEAFF; CDR3nt: TGTGCCAGCACCCAGGGGGGGGTGGCTGAAGCTTTCTTT
abundance: .; v_gene: TRBV28; j_gene: TRBJ2-7; d_gene: TRBD1; CDR3aa: CASSLGQGTYEQYF; CDR3nt: TGTGCCAGCAGTTTAGGACAGGGCACGTACGAGCAGTACTTC
abundance: .; v_gene: TRBV5-1; j_gene: TRBJ2-3; d_gene: .; CDR3aa: CASSTGLQADTQYF; CDR3nt: TGCGCCAGCAGCACCGGACTACAGGCAGATACGCAGTATTTT
abundance: .; v_gene: TRBV4-1; j_gene: TRBJ2-3; d_gene: .; CDR3aa: CASSPTGSMGTDTQYF; CDR3nt: TGCGCCAGCAGCCCCACGGGCTCTATGGGCACAGATACGCAGTATTTT
abundance: many; v_gene: TRBV6-6; j_gene: TRBJ2-7; d_gene: TRBD2; CDR3aa: CASSGGLDEQYF; CDR3nt: TGTGCCAGCAGCGGGGGACTAGACGAGCAGTACTTC
abundance: many; v_gene: TRBV19; j_gene: TRBJ1-3; d_gene: TRBD1; CDR3aa: CASRDRAGNTIYF; CDR3nt: TGTGCCAGCAGAGACAGGGCGGGAAACACCATATATTTT
abundance: few; v_gene: TRBV7-2; j_gene: TRBJ2-2; d_gene: .; CDR3aa: CASSPPRLANTGELFF; CDR3nt: TGTGCCAGCAGCCCTCCCCGACTGGCGAACACCGGGGAGCTGTTTTTT
abundance: .; v_gene: TRBV11-2; j_gene: TRBJ2-3; d_gene: .; CDR3aa: CASSLDQAGGRDTQYF; CDR3nt: TGTGCCAGCAGCTTAGATCAGGCAGGGGGGCGAGATACGCAGTATTTT
abundance: .; v_gene: TRBV18; j_gene: TRBJ1-2; d_gene: .; CDR3aa: CASSQKLANYGYTF; CDR3nt: TGTGCCAGCTCACAGAAGCTGGCTAACTATGGCTACACCTTC
abundance: .; v_gene: TRBV9; j_gene: TRBJ1-6; d_gene: TRBD1; CDR3aa: CASSAKGQGNSPLHF; CDR3nt: TGTGCCAGCAGCGCCAAGGGACAGGGGAATTCACCCCTCCACTTT
abundance: .; v_gene: TRBV6-6; j_gene: TRBJ1-4; d_gene: TRBD1; CDR3aa: CASRLTGVVKLFF; CDR3nt: TGTGCCAGCAGACTGACAGGGGTCGTAAAACTGTTTTTT
abundance: .; v_gene: TRBV5-1; j_gene: TRBJ2-3; d_gene: .; CDR3aa: CASSLDADTQYF; CDR3nt: TGCGCCAGCAGCTTGGACGCAGATACGCAGTATTTT
abundance: .; v_gene: TRBV5-1; j_gene: TRBJ2-1; d_gene: .; CDR3aa: CASSLAVGVNEQFF; CDR3nt: TGCGCCAGCAGCTTGGCAGTCGGGGTGAATGAGCAGTTCTTC
abundance: .; v_gene: TRBV11-2; j_gene: TRBJ2-7; d_gene: .; CDR3aa: CASSVGFSSYEQYF; CDR3nt: TGTGCCAGCAGCGTGGGTTTCAGTTCCTACGAGCAGTACTTC
abundance: .; v_gene: TRBV11-2; j_gene: TRBJ2-7; d_gene: TRBD2; CDR3aa: CASSLDRRGASEQYF; CDR3nt: TGTGCCAGCAGCTTAGACCGGCGGGGGGCCTCTGAGCAGTACTTC
abundance: .; v_gene: TRBV11-2; j_gene: TRBJ2-1; d_gene: .; CDR3aa: CASSRGGGTHNEQFF; CDR3nt: TGTGCCAGCAGCCGCGGGGGCGGTACTCACAATGAGCAGTTCTTC
abundance: few; v_gene: TRBV1; j_gene: TRBJ2-3; d_gene: .; CDR3aa: CTSSSTSRGGATDTQYF; CDR3nt: TGCACCAGCAGTTCAACCTCTCGCGGGGGGGCCACAGATACGCAGTATTTT
abundance: few; v_gene: TRBV5-1; j_gene: TRBJ2-7; d_gene: .; CDR3aa: CASSENYEQYF; CDR3nt: TGCGCCAGCAGTGAAAACTACGAGCAGTACTTC
abundance: few; v_gene: TRBV27; j_gene: TRBJ2-2; d_gene: TRBD1; CDR3aa: CASSFLGGIGGELFF; CDR3nt: TGTGCCAGCAGTTTTTTAGGGGGCATCGGCGGGGAGCTGTTTTTT
abundance: .; v_gene: TRBV7-2; j_gene: TRBJ2-5; d_gene: TRBD2; CDR3aa: CASRQGLGESSTQYF; CDR3nt: TGTGCCAGCAGGCAAGGACTAGGCGAAAGTTCGACCCAGTACTTC
abundance: .; v_gene: TRBV7-8; j_gene: TRBJ2-3; d_gene: TRBD2; CDR3aa: CASRPAGGAPDTQYF; CDR3nt: TGTGCCAGCAGACCTGCGGGGGGGGCCCCAGATACGCAGTATTTT
abundance: once; v_gene: TRBV6-5; j_gene: TRBJ1-2; d_gene: .; CDR3aa: CARQARANGYTF; CDR3nt: TGTGCCAGGCAAGCCAGGGCCAATGGCTACACCTTC
abundance: .; v_gene: TRBV9; j_gene: TRBJ1-2; d_gene: TRBD1; CDR3aa: CASSVGPDSGGDGYTF; CDR3nt: TGTGCCAGCAGCGTAGGTCCGGACTCAGGGGGCGATGGCTACACCTTC
abundance: few; v_gene: TRBV5-4; j_gene: TRBJ2-5; d_gene: .; CDR3aa: CASSSARGDAWETQYF; CDR3nt: TGTGCCAGCAGCAGTGCTCGCGGGGACGCCTGGGAGACCCAGTACTTC
abundance: .; v_gene: TRBV30; j_gene: TRBJ1-2; d_gene: .; CDR3aa: CAWRAAGLQDGYTF; CDR3nt: TGTGCCTGGAGGGCCGCCGGGCTCCAGGATGGCTACACCTTC
abundance: .; v_gene: TRBV28; j_gene: TRBJ1-1; d_gene: .; CDR3aa: CAWIRAFF; CDR3nt: TGTGCCTGGATCAGAGCTTTCTTT
abundance: .; v_gene: TRBV7-2; j_gene: TRBJ2-7; d_gene: .; CDR3aa: CASSLAAEQYF; CDR3nt: TGTGCCAGCAGCTTAGCAGCCGAGCAGTACTTC
abundance: .; v_gene: TRBV7-9; j_gene: TRBJ2-1; d_gene: TRBD2; CDR3aa: CASSREWGGKNNEQFF; CDR3nt: TGTGCCAGCAGCCGGGAGTGGGGAGGGAAGAACAATGAGCAGTTCTTC
abundance: few; v_gene: TRBV6-5; j_gene: TRBJ2-3; d_gene: .; CDR3aa: CASTQADTQYF; CDR3nt: TGTGCCAGCACGCAGGCAGATACGCAGTATTTT
abundance: few; v_gene: TRBV10-3; j_gene: TRBJ2-7; d_gene: TRBD1; CDR3aa: CAITPRQGSTYEQYF; CDR3nt: TGTGCCATCACCCCTAGACAGGGCAGCACCTACGAGCAGTACTTC
abundance: .; v_gene: TRBV10-2; j_gene: TRBJ2-5; d_gene: .; CDR3aa: CASSGTEEGTQYF; CDR3nt: TGCGCCAGCAGTGGTACAGAAGAAGGGACCCAGTACTTC
abundance: many; v_gene: TRBV18; j_gene: TRBJ2-3; d_gene: .; CDR3aa: CASSPLRSTDTQYF; CDR3nt: TGTGCCAGCTCACCACTTCGTAGCACAGATACGCAGTATTTT
abundance: few; v_gene: TRBV11-2; j_gene: TRBJ1-2; d_gene: .; CDR3aa: CASSPFRVSQGYGYTF; CDR3nt: TGTGCCAGCAGCCCCTTCAGGGTTAGCCAGGGGTATGGCTACACCTTC
abundance: few; v_gene: TRBV28; j_gene: TRBJ1-3; d_gene: .; CDR3aa: CASRAGLGNTIYF; CDR3nt: TGTGCCAGCAGAGCAGGGTTGGGAAACACCATATATTTT
abundance: .; v_gene: TRBV27; j_gene: TRBJ1-1; d_gene: .; CDR3aa: CASSFWENTEAFF; CDR3nt: TGTGCCAGCAGTTTTTGGGAGAACACTGAAGCTTTCTTT
abundance: few; v_gene: TRBV6-6; j_gene: TRBJ2-2; d_gene: .; CDR3aa: CASSYGATGELFF; CDR3nt: TGTGCCAGCAGTTACGGCGCAACCGGGGAGCTGTTTTTT